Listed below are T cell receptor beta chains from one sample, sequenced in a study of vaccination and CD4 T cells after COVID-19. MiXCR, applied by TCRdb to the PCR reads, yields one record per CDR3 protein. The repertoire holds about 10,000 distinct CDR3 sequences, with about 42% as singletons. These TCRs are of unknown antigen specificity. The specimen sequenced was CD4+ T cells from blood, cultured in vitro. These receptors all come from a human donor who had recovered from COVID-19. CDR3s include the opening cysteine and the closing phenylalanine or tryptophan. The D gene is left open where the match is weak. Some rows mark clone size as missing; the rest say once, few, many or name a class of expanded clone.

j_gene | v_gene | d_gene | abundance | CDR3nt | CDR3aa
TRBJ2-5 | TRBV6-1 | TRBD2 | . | TGTGCCAGCAGCTCCCTAGCGGGGGGGCGAGAGACCCAGTACTTC | CASSSLAGGRETQYF
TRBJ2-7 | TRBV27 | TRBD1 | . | TGTGCCAGCAGCCTAGGACAGGGTTCCTACGAGCAGTACTTC | CASSLGQGSYEQYF
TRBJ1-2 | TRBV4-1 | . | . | TGCGCCAGCAGCCAAGGTTCCGGAAGGGCCCCGGGTCAAGGCGGCTATGGCTACACCTTC | CASSQGSGRAPGQGGYGYTF
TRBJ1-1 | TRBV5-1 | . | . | TGCGCCAGCAGCCCGGGTCGAACTGAAGCTTTCTTT | CASSPGRTEAFF
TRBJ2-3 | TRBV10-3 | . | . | TGTGCCATCAGTGAGATGGCGGGGAAGAGCACAGATACGCAGTATTTT | CAISEMAGKSTDTQYF
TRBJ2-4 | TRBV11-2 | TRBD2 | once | TGTGCCGGCTCCGTAGTAGCGGGGGGAATGGGGGCCAAAAACATTCAGTACTTC | CAGSVVAGGMGAKNIQYF
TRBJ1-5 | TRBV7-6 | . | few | TGTGCCAGCAGCCGCGACACCAGCTATAGCAATCAGCCCCAGCATTTT | CASSRDTSYSNQPQHF
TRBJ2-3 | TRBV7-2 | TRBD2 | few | TGTGCCAGCAGCTTAGAGGCTAGCGGGGGGGTCCTTGATACGCAGTATTTT | CASSLEASGGVLDTQYF
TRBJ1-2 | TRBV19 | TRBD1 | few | TGTGCCAGTAGTAGGGACAGGGGGAACTATGGCTACACCTTC | CASSRDRGNYGYTF
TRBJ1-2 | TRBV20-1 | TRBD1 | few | TGCAGTGCTGGAACAGGGGGTTGGAACTATGGCTACACCTTC | CSAGTGGWNYGYTF
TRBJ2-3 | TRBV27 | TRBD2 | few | TGTGCCAGCAGTTATGATCCCGGGAGGGTGTCCACAGATACGCAGTATTTT | CASSYDPGRVSTDTQYF
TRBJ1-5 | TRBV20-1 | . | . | TGCAGTGCTAGTGAGGGCAATCAGCCCCAGCATTTT | CSASEGNQPQHF
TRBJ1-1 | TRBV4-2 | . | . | TGTGCCAGCAGCCAAGAGTTATCAGGGTCGACTGAAGCTTTCTTT | CASSQELSGSTEAFF
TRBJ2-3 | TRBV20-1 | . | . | TGCAGTGCTCCAACCTTCGTCACAGATACGCAGTATTTT | CSAPTFVTDTQYF
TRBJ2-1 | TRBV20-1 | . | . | TGCAGTGCTAGGGATTATCCTGAGCAGTTCTTC | CSARDYPEQFF
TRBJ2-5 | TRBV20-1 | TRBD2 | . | TGCAGTGCTTCTCGGACTAGCGGGGGGCCTAGGGAGACCCAGTACTTC | CSASRTSGGPRETQYF
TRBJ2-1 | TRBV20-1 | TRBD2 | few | TGCAGTGCTAGGTCGGGTAGCGGGGGGGGTGAGCAGTTCTTC | CSARSGSGGGEQFF
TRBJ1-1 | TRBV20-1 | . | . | TGCAGTGCCTCCGCCGAGAACACTGAAGCTTTCTTT | CSASAENTEAFF
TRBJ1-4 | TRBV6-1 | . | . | TGTGCCAGCAGTGGACCCGGGGGGTCTGAAAAACTGTTTTTT | CASSGPGGSEKLFF
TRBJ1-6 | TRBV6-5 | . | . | TGTGCCAGCAGTTACTCACGCCTCGGGGGGGATAATTCACCCCTCCACTTT | CASSYSRLGGDNSPLHF
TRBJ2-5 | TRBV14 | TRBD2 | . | TGTGCCAGCAGTCCTGGGGACTACCCTCAGGAGACCCAGTACTTC | CASSPGDYPQETQYF
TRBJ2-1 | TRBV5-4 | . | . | TGTGCCAGCAGCTTGGGTTCGGGGGATGAGCAGTTCTTC | CASSLGSGDEQFF
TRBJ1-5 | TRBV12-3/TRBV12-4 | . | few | TGTGCCAGCAGTTTAGGGACGCATTTCAGGGAGGTTCAGCCCCAGCATTTT | CASSLGTHFREVQPQHF
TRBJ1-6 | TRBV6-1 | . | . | TGTGCCAGCAGTGAATCCTATAATTCACCCCTCCACTTT | CASSESYNSPLHF
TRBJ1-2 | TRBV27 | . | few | TGTGCCAGCAGTGCCGGACAGCCTTATGGCTACACCTTC | CASSAGQPYGYTF
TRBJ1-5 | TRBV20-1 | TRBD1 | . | TGCAGTGCTAGTGACAGGGGGCCTGTTAGCAATCAGCCCCAGCATTTT | CSASDRGPVSNQPQHF
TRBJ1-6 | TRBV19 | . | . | TGTGCCAGTAGTACCCTTGGGGATTCACCCCTCCACTTT | CASSTLGDSPLHF
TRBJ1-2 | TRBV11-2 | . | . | TGTGCCAGCAGCTCTATTAGGGGGGGCAGGAACACTAACTATGGCTACACCTTC | CASSSIRGGRNTNYGYTF
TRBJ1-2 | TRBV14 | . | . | TGTGCCAGCAGCCAAGATCTGATCCACTATGGCTACACCTTC | CASSQDLIHYGYTF
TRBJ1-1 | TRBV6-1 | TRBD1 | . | TGTGCCAGCAGTGGAGAGGACAGGGAGAACACTGAAGCTTTCTTT | CASSGEDRENTEAFF